This entry concerns a single T cell receptor (beta chain). The antigen remains unidentified. The junction departs from germline at one end; a sequencing error may be responsible. The data were taken from a study of blood T cells in healthy people across ages. In germline, CDR1 is SQVTM, CDR2 ANQGSEA. This CDR3 comprises 13 residues. With a J-beta primer mix and a sample-barcoded 5' primer, a second PCR ran roughly 6 to 11 cycles. TCRdb processed the 5' RACE reads anew with MiXCR; each CDR3 protein has one entry. Counted here are 1,500,000 or so distinct CDR3 sequences, roughly 43% occurring once; the ten biggest clones make up under 5%. It was roughly 10 milliliters of peripheral blood that were drawn from each donor. Isolated PBMCs totaled at least 7 million in each sample. Findings and caveats of the study: Naive and antigen-experienced cells were not separated, limiting conclusive comparison.

The genes are TRBV29-1 and TRBJ2-1; no firm D call. The sequence was obtained from a woman younger than 30 in good health. Sequencing input: blood. The CDR3 reads CSVVGSSYKEQFF. CDR3 DNA: TGCAGCGTTGTGGGCAGCTCCTACAAGGAGCAGTTCTTC.